The clone carrying this T cell receptor (beta chain) was observed a handful of times. The authors' processing: Amplification with reference gene primers provided the estimates of nucleated cell counts. The assay was immunoSEQ multiplex PCR, and TCRdb's table has in-frame clones only and misses some. D and trimming come from the DNA, and the V and J calls and clone size come from that table. The table lists over 100,000 clones, more than 80% of them singletons. These data originate in a study of blood T cell repertoires in COVID-19. Turning to the study itself: Samples came from the United States, Italy and Spain, spanning acute and convalescent COVID-19. In each case, the material was cDNA or gDNA derived from T cells, B-cell-depleted T cells, or PBMCs.

The sample consisted of peripheral blood. The sequence was collected from a human donor in a cohort sampled during active COVID-19.

The CDR3 DNA is TGTGCCAGCTCGCGGACAGGGGAACGCTATGGCTACACCTTC. Translation gives CASSRTGERYGYTF. The chain joins TRBV18 to TRBJ1-2; 9 bases match TRBD1. Germline CDR1 is KGHSH and CDR2 is LQKENI. The V segment lost 6 bases and the J segment 4 bases; nucleotides outside the gene matches: 6. CDR3 length: 14 residues.